This is a list of T cell receptor beta chains from one sample in a study of T cells after yellow fever vaccination. TCRdb passed the 5' RACE reads through MiXCR, listing each CDR3 protein once. The sample holds some 600,000 distinct CDR3 sequences, approximately 13% seen once. Specimen: PBMCs, collected on the day of the yellow fever booster vaccination. All receptors derive from a man aged 30 to 45 who received the YFV17D yellow fever vaccine. Each CDR3 is given with its conserved first and last residue. The order of the fields is J gene, V gene, clone size, D gene, CDR3 DNA, CDR3 protein. A D gene is named only where the DNA matches it firmly. Size tells how often a clone was seen (once, few, many) or the class of an expanded clone, and some rows leave it out.

>TRBJ2-1|TRBV27|-|TRBD1
TGTGCCAGCAGCCGGTGGGACAGGAGCTCCTACAATGAGCAGTTCTTC
CASSRWDRSSYNEQFF
>TRBJ2-7|TRBV28|-|TRBD1
TGTGCCAGCACAGGAACAGGGGCGTCGTACGAGCAGTACTTC
CASTGTGASYEQYF
>TRBJ2-2|TRBV12-3/TRBV12-4|few|-
TGTGCCAGTTCCGGGACTCTGAACACCGGGGAGCTGTTTTTT
CASSGTLNTGELFF
>TRBJ2-7|TRBV3-1|-|TRBD2
TGTGCCAGCAGCCAACCTAGCGGGACCCCCTACGAGCAGTACTTC
CASSQPSGTPYEQYF
>TRBJ2-3|TRBV7-2|many|-
TGTGCCAGCAGCCCTCAGGGGAATACGCAGTATTTT
CASSPQGNTQYF
>TRBJ2-5|TRBV4-3|-|-
TGCGCCAGCAGCCAAGATATCCAGGGGTGGGAGACCCAGTACTTC
CASSQDIQGWETQYF
>TRBJ2-7|TRBV12-3/TRBV12-4|few|-
TGTGCCAGCAGTTACACCGGACCCCAATACGAGCAGTACTTC
CASSYTGPQYEQYF
>TRBJ1-1|TRBV6-2/TRBV6-3|many|-
TGTGCCAGCAGCTTACTGGGCCCGAACACTGAAGCTTTCTTT
CASSLLGPNTEAFF
>TRBJ1-1|TRBV29-1|-|-
TGCAGCGTTGCTTTTGGTACTGAAGCTTTCTTT
CSVAFGTEAFF
>TRBJ2-2|TRBV11-2|many|-
TGTGCCAGCAGCCGTGACGGACCAAACACCGGGGAGCTGTTTTTT
CASSRDGPNTGELFF
>TRBJ1-4|TRBV5-1|many|TRBD1
TGCGCCAGCAGCTTGACAGGGGGCAGAACTAATGAAAAACTGTTTTTT
CASSLTGGRTNEKLFF
>TRBJ2-1|TRBV11-2|few|TRBD2
TGTGCCAGCAGCTTAGGAGATCCGGGACTAGCGGGAGCAATCGAGCAGTTCTTC
CASSLGDPGLAGAIEQFF
>TRBJ2-7|TRBV7-8|many|-
TGTGCCAGCAGCACCGGAACTCTACGGGAGCAGTACTTC
CASSTGTLREQYF
>TRBJ2-1|TRBV2|-|TRBD2
TGTGCCAGCATCGGGGGAGGGCCAGATGAGCAGTTCTTC
CASIGGGPDEQFF
>TRBJ2-3|TRBV7-2|-|TRBD2
TGTGCCAGCAGCCGAAGTTTTGGGACTAGCCTTAAGTATGCGCAGTATTTT
CASSRSFGTSLKYAQYF
>TRBJ2-5|TRBV24-1|-|-
TGTGCCACCAGTGATTTTGCCGGGGGCCGTGAGACCCAGTACTTC
CATSDFAGGRETQYF
>TRBJ1-2|TRBV7-9|-|TRBD1
TGTGCCAGCAGCTCAGGACAGGGGATCTATGGCTACACCTTC
CASSSGQGIYGYTF
>TRBJ2-3|TRBV7-2|many|TRBD2
TGTGCCAGCAGCTACGGGGGGGCCACAGATACGCAGTATTTT
CASSYGGATDTQYF
>TRBJ2-3|TRBV4-3|-|-
TGCGCCAGCAGCCAAGGGGATTTCACAGATACGCAGTGTTTT
CASSQGDFTDTQCF
>TRBJ2-1|TRBV20-1|few|TRBD2
TGCAGTGCTAGAGTAGCGGGAGAGAGCTCCTACAATGAGCAGTTCTTC
CSARVAGESSYNEQFF
>TRBJ2-5|TRBV12-3/TRBV12-4|-|TRBD2
TGTGCCAGCAGCCTCTTCTTAGCGGGAGGGGAGACCCAGTACTTC
CASSLFLAGGETQYF
>TRBJ2-3|TRBV7-2|few|-
TGTGCCAGCAGCTTAAACGGGGGACGGATTTATTCAGATACGCAGTATTTT
CASSLNGGRIYSDTQYF
>TRBJ2-2|TRBV7-9|-|-
TGTGCCAGCAGCTCCCTCCTGAGAACCGGGGAGCTGTTTTTT
CASSSLLRTGELFF
>TRBJ1-2|TRBV20-1|few|-
TGCAGTGCTAGAGACACCCTAAGTGTTGGCTACACCTTC
CSARDTLSVGYTF
>TRBJ1-3|TRBV30|-|-
TGTGCCTGGAGTAGACAGAGCACCATATATTTT
CAWSRQSTIYF
>TRBJ2-5|TRBV2|-|-
TGTGCCAGCAGCATCGGGACGTTAAAAGAGACCCAGTACTTC
CASSIGTLKETQYF
>TRBJ1-6|TRBV10-3|-|-
TGTGCCATCAGTGAATCTGGCGAGGCGCCCCTCCACTTT
CAISESGEAPLHF
>TRBJ1-2|TRBV7-9|-|-
TGTGCCAGCAGCTCGGTTTACTATGGCTACACCTTC
CASSSVYYGYTF
>TRBJ2-7|TRBV19|few|TRBD1
TGTGCCAGCTCGATCCAGGGGGTCCACGAGCAGTACTTC
CASSIQGVHEQYF
>TRBJ1-1|TRBV18|-|-
TGTGCCAGCTCACCAGGGCAGCAATACACTGAAGCTTTCTTT
CASSPGQQYTEAFF
>TRBJ2-7|TRBV12-3/TRBV12-4|-|TRBD1
TGTGCCAGCAGCAAAGCCTGGACCCGTGGACAGGCATTCTCCTACGAGCAGTACTTC
CASSKAWTRGQAFSYEQYF
>TRBJ2-7|TRBV20-1|many|-
TGCAGTGCTTCACAGGAGCGGCTCGAGCAGTACTTC
CSASQERLEQYF
>TRBJ1-5|TRBV15|few|-
TGTGCCACCAGCAGTGGGTTTCAGCCCCAGCATTTT
CATSSGFQPQHF
>TRBJ2-7|TRBV7-8|few|-
TGTGCCAGCAGCTCAGCCGACGGACTGGGGGTCTACGAGCAGTACTTC
CASSSADGLGVYEQYF
>TRBJ2-3|TRBV20-1|-|TRBD1
TGCAGTGCTGTCACCGGGACAGGGGTGGGAGATACGCAGTATTTT
CSAVTGTGVGDTQYF
>TRBJ2-1|TRBV15|few|TRBD1
TGTGCCACCAGCGCCGATCTAACAGGGGATGAGCAGTTCTTC
CATSADLTGDEQFF